This TCR beta chain was identified in a study of molecular identifiers for immune sequencing clone quantification. Across the study: In replicates, RNA from approximately 20,000 or 100,000 naive CD8 cells was divided five ways and four parts were sequenced. Findings and limits, study-wide: Among effectors, clones above 20 RNA copies held over 97% of molecules; among naive cells, under 1%.

Germline V gives CDR1 SEHNR, CDR2 FQNEAQ (reference sequence). The CDR3 runs 15 residues. V shed 5 bases and J shed 4 bases, with 14 bases lying between them. Remarks on this clonotype: Antigen specificity is unknown. A much larger clone differs from this one at a single base, so this may be a read error.

TCRdb re-called the PCR reads through MiXCR, storing one row per CDR3 protein. Among about 500,000 distinct CDR3 sequences, roughly 23% were seen once, and the ten largest hold 0.65% to 0.95%. This TCR derives from a human donor in good health. Some libraries in this study had Jurkat cell RNA spiked in. The chain is built from TRBV7-9 and TRBJ2-2; the D gene could be TRBD1 or TRBD2 (5 bases each). The specimen sequenced was naive CD8+ T cells from blood, with Jurkat cell RNA spiked in. Subset: FACS-sorted CD8+CD4-CCR7+CD45RA+ naive T cells. CDR3 nucleotide sequence: TGTGCCAGCAGCCTTTCCGGGGCCTTCACCGGGGAGCTGTTTTTT. Encoded protein: CASSLSGAFTGELFF.